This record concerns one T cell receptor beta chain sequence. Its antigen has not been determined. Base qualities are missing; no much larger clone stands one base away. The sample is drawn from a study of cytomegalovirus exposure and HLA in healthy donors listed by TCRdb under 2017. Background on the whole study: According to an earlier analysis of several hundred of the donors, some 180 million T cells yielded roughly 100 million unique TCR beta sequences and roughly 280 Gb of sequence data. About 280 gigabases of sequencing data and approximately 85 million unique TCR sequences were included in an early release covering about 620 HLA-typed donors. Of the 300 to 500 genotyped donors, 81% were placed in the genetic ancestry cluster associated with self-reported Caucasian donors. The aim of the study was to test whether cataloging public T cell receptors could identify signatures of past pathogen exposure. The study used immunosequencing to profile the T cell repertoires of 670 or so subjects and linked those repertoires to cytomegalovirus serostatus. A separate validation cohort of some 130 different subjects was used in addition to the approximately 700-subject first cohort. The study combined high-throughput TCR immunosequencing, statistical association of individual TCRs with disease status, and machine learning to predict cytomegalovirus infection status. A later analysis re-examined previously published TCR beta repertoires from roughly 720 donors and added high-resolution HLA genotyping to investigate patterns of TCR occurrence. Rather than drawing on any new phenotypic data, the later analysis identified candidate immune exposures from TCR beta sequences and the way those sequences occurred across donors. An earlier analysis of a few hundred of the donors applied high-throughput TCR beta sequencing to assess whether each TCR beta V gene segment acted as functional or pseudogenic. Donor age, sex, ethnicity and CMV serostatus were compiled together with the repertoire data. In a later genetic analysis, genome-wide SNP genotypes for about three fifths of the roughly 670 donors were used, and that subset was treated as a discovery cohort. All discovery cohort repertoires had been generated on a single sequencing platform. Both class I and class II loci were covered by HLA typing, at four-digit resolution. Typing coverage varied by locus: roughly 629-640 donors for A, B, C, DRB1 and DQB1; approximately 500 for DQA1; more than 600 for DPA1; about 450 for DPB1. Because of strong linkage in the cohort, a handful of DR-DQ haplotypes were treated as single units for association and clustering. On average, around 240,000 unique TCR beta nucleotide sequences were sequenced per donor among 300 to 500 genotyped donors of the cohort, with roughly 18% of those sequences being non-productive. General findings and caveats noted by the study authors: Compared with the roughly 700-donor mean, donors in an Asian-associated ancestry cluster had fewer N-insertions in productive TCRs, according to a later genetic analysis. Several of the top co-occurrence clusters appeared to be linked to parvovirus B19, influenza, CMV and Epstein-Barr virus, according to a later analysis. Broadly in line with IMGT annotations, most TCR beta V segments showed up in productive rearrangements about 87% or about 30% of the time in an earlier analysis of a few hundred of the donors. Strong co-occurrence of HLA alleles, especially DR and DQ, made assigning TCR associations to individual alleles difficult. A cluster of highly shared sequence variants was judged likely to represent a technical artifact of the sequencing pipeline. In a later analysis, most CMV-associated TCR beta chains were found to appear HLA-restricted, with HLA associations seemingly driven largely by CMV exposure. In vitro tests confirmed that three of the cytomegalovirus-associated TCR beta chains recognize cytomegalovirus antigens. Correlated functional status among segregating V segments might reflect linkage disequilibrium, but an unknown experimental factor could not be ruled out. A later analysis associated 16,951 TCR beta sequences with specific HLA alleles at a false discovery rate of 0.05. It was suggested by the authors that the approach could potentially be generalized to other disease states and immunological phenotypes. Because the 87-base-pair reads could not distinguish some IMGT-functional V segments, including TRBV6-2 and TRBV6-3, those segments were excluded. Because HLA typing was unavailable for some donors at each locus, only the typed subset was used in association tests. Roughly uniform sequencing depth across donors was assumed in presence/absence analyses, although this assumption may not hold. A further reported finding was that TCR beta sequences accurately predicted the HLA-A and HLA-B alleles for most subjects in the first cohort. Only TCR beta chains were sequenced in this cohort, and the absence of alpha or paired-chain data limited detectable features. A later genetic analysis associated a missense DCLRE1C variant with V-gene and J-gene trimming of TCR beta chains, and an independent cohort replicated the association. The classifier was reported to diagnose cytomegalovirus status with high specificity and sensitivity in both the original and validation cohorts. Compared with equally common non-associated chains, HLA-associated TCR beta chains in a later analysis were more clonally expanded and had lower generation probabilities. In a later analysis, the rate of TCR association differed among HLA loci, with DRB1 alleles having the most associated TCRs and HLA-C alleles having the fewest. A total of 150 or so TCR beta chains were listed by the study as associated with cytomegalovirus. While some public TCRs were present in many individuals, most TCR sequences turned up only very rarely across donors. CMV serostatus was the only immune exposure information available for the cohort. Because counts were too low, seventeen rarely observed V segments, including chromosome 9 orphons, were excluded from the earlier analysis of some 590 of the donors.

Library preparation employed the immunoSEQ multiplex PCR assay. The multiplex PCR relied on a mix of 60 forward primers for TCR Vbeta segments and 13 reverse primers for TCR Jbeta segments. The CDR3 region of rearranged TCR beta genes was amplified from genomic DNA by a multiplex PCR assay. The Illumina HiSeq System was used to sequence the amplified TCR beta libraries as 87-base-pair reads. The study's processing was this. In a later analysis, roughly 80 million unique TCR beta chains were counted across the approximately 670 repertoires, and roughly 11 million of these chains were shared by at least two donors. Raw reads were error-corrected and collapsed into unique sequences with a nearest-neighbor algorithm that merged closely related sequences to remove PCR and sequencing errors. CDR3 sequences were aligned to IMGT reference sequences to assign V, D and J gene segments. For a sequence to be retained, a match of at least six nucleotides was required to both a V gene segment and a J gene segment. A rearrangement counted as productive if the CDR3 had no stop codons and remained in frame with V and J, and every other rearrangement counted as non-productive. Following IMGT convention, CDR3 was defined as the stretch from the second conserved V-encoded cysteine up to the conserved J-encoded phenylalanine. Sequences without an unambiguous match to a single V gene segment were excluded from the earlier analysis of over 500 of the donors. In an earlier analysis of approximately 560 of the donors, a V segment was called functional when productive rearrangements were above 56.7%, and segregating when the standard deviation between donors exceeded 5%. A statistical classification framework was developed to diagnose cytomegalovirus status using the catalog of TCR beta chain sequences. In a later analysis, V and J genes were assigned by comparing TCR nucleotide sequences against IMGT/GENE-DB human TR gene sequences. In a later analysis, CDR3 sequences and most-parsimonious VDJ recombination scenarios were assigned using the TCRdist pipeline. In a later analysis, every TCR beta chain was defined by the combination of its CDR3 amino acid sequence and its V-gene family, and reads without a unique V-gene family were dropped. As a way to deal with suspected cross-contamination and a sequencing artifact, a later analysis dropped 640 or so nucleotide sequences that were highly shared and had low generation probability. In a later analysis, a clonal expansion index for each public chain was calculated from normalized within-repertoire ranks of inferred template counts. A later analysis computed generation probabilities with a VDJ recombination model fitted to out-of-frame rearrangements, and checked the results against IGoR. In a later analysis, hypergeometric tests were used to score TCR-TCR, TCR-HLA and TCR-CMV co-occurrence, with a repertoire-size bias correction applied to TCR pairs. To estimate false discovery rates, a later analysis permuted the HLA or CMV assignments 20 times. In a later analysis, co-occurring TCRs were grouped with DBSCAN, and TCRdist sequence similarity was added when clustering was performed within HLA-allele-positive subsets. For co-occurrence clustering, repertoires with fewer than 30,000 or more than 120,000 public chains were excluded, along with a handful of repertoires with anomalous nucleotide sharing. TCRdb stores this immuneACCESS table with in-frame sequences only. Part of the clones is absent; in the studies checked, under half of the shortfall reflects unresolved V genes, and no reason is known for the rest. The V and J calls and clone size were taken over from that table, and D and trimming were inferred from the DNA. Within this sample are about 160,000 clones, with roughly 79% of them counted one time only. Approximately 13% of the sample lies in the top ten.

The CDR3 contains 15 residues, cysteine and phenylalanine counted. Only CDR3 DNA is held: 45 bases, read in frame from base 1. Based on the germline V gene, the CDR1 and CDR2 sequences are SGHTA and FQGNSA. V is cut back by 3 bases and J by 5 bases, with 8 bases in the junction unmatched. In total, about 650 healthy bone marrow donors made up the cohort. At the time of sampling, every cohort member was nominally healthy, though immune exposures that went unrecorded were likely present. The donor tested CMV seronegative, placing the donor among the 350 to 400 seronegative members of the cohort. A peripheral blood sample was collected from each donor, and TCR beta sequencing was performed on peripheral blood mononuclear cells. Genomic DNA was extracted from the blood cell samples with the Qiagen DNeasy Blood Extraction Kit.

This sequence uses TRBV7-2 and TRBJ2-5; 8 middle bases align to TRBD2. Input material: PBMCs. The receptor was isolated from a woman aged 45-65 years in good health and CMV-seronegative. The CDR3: CASSLWAGGAETQYF. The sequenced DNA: TGTGCCAGCAGCTTGTGGGCGGGAGGCGCGGAGACCCAGTACTTC.